The T cell receptor beta chain described here comes from a study of vaccination and CD4 T cells after COVID-19. Study summary: All convalescent patients were nasal swab PCR positive for SARS-CoV-2; several had mild and one severe disease. Overall study findings and caveats: Post-vaccination, and not before, a median around 86% of reactive clones appeared in convalescent patients.

As to time point: late sampling 161 to 241 days after vaccination in three convalescent patients. In this cohort, PCR tests turned positive between March and December 2020, predating US Alpha, Beta and Delta variants. There are a few counts of this clonotype. No antigen is known for it. The junction had 5 bases not matched to a gene; V was cut back by 3 bases and J by 4 bases. Germline loops: CDR1 LNHDA, CDR2 SQIVND (reference sequence). The CDR3 is 14 residues long. TCRdb reprocessed the PCR reads with MiXCR, giving one entry per CDR3 protein. The sample has 25,000 to 30,000 distinct CDR3 sequences, around 53% seen once.

The sequence derives from a human donor who had recovered from COVID-19. The V gene is TRBV19, the J gene TRBJ1-2; 7 bases line up with TRBD1. Material: CD4+ T cells from blood, obtained about 7 months after SARS-CoV-2 vaccination. The CDR3 loop is CASSISGTAYGYTF. In DNA, the CDR3 is TGTGCCAGTAGTATTTCCGGGACAGCCTATGGCTACACCTTC.